The 23 T cell receptor beta chains given below trace back to one sample, sequenced in a study of T cells after yellow fever vaccination. TCRdb independently ran MiXCR on the 5' RACE reads; one entry per CDR3 protein. The sample lists hundreds of thousands of distinct CDR3 sequences, 8.7% occurring once. The sample was PBMCs, taken on the day of the first yellow fever vaccination. Receptors originate from a young man who received the YFV17D yellow fever vaccine.

This chain uses TRBV7-2 with TRBJ1-6; D remains unclear. Trimming cost V 1 base and J 5 bases, with 9 bases left between them. Per the germline V gene, CDR1 is SGHTA and CDR2 is FQGNSA. The CDR3 is 15 amino acids. The chain's CDR3 is CASSLVWEDNSPLHF. CDR3 bases: TGTGCCAGCAGCTTAGTGTGGGAGGATAATTCACCCCTCCACTTT.

This clonotype was observed many times. The J gene is TRBJ2-4, the V gene TRBV4-1, with a weak D call TRBD2 (5 bases). CDR3 length: 16 residues. Germline lookup yields CDR1 MGHRA and CDR2 YSYEKL. V lost 10 bases to trimming and J lost 1 base, with 20 bases between them. The CDR3 here is CATSGAGFLAKNIQYF. CDR3 DNA sequence: TGCGCCACCTCGGGTGCGGGCTTTCTGGCCAAAAACATTCAGTACTTC.

The chain links TRBV19 to TRBJ2-3, with 7 nucleotides matching TRBD2. The germline CDR1 and CDR2 sequences are LNHDA and SQIVND (reference sequence). The CDR3 length is 15 residues. Trimming cost V 7 bases and J 6 bases; bases outside gene matches: 13. CDR3 in amino acids: CASTWTRSTSDTQYF. The CDR3 DNA sequence: TGTGCCAGTACCTGGACTAGGTCGACGAGCGATACGCAGTATTTT.

In its sample, this clonotype was seen a few times. The chain is built from TRBV7-9 and TRBJ1-2; unclear D gene. CDR3 length equals 12 residues. The V gene's germline CDR1 is SEHNR and CDR2 FQNEAQ (reference sequence). V dropped 5 bases and J dropped 2 bases, with 6 bases sitting between them. Here the CDR3 reads CASSGPNYGYTF. CDR3 DNA: TGTGCCAGCAGCGGACCGAACTATGGCTACACCTTC.

This clonotype was seen a few times. The CDR3 coding sequence is TGTGCCAGCAGCCCCGGTGTAGGGGGTCCGGAAGAGACCCAGTACTTC. The encoded protein is CASSPGVGGPEETQYF. The V and J genes are TRBV9 and TRBJ2-5; TRBD1 might be the D (6 bases). Germline-derived CDR1 and CDR2 are SGDLS and YYNGEE. CDR3 length: 16 amino acids. V was clipped by 4 bases and J by 3 bases, with 19 bases between them.

This clonotype appeared a few times. The chain links TRBV3-1 to TRBJ2-2; D uncertain. From germline, CDR1 is LGHDT and CDR2 YNNKEL (reference sequence). The V end lost 3 bases, the J end lost 1 base, and 21 bases lay between the germline ends. This CDR3 has 19 residues. Here the CDR3 reads CASSHRRIDPQLNTGELFF. In DNA form, the CDR3 reads TGTGCCAGCAGCCACCGACGGATAGATCCTCAATTGAACACCGGGGAGCTGTTTTTT. Looking up the rest from reference TRBV3-1 and TRBJ2-2 gives the full variable domain: DTAVSQTPKYLVTQMGNDKSIKCEQNLGHDTMYWYKQDSKKFLKIMFSYNNKELIINETVPNRFSPKSPDKAHLNLHINSLELGDSAVYFCASSHRRIDPQLNTGELFFGEGSRLTVL.

This clonotype was detected only a few times. The chain carries TRBV6-1 and TRBJ1-2; D not certain. This CDR3 is built from 13 residues. Germline CDR1 reads MNHNS; CDR2 reads SASEGT. V lost 5 bases to trimming and J lost 4 bases, with 11 bases between them. In DNA form, the CDR3 reads TGTGCCAGCAGTCCCGGGCCAATCTATGGCTACACCTTC. It yields the protein CASSPGPIYGYTF.

The chain carries TRBV29-1 and TRBJ2-7; D assignment may be TRBD1 or TRBD2 (5 bases each). CDR3 length: 11 residues. Germline V gives CDR1 SQVTM, CDR2 ANQGSEA. V dropped 4 bases and J dropped 3 bases, with 7 bases sitting between them. The DNA of the CDR3 is TGCAGCGTTGTTGGGGGCTACGAGCAGTACTTC. This translates into CSVVGGYEQYF.

The rearrangement joins TRBV6-1 to TRBJ2-1; D assignment may be TRBD1 or TRBD2 (5 bases each). V dropped 4 bases and J dropped 2 bases, with 12 bases sitting between them. Germline CDR1 reads MNHNS; CDR2 reads SASEGT. The CDR3 has 15 residues. The chain's CDR3 is CASSGGGRTYNEQFF. CDR3 nucleotide sequence: TGTGCCAGCAGTGGTGGGGGACGTACCTACAATGAGCAGTTCTTC.

The J gene is TRBJ2-5, the V gene TRBV6-5, with D unclear. V lost 0 bases, J lost 1 base, and 12 bases lay in between. The CDR3 has 16 residues. The germline V gene encodes CDR1 MNHEY and CDR2 SVGAGI. In DNA, the CDR3 is TGTGCCAGCAGTTACTCGAGCGCCTTGGGCCAAGAGACCCAGTACTTC. Its translation is CASSYSSALGQETQYF.

This clonotype was picked up a small number of times. The chain combines TRBV28 with TRBJ2-7; D is possibly TRBD1 (6 bases). Germline V CDR1 and CDR2: MDHEN, SYDVKM. The CDR3 runs to 16 residues. V lost 10 bases and J 4 bases, leaving 26 bases between the germline ends. The DNA for the CDR3 is TGTGCCACCTCACCCGTCGCCCGGACAGCTGTATACGAGCAGTACGTC. Protein sequence: CATSPVARTAVYEQYV.

The chain joins TRBV7-2 to TRBJ1-6, with D unclear. Germline CDR1 and CDR2: SGHTA and FQGNSA. The CDR3 runs 17 residues. Trimming took 2 bases from V and 0 from J, leaving 11 bases between them. CDR3 amino acids: CASSLRAMSSYNSPLHF. CDR3 bases: TGTGCCAGCAGCTTACGAGCAATGAGCTCCTATAATTCACCCCTCCACTTT.

This clonotype showed up just a few times. The rearrangement links TRBV4-3 to TRBJ1-3, with D unclear. In germline, CDR1 is LGHNA, CDR2 YSLEER. Trimming pared 2 bases from V and 3 bases from J, leaving 11 bases between. The CDR3 is 15 amino acids. The CDR3, as DNA: TGCGCCAGCAGCCAAATGGCGGTCTTTGGAAACACCATATATTTT. This translates into CASSQMAVFGNTIYF.

The table lists this clonotype with many counts. The rearrangement joins TRBV24-1 to TRBJ1-2; 7 nucleotides agree with TRBD1. The J segment lost 11 bases and the V segment lost 7 bases, leaving 6 bases of the junction unmatched. The CDR3 sequence is 11 residues long. Per the germline V gene, CDR1 is KGHDR and CDR2 is SFDVKD. The CDR3 region has the DNA TGTGCCACCAGCCGGACAGGAAGGTACACCTTC. It specifies CATSRTGRYTF.

The chain couples TRBV25-1 to TRBJ2-7, with D perhaps given as TRBD1 or TRBD2 (7 bases each). Trimming cost V 4 bases and J 1 base, with 14 bases left between them. Per germline, CDR1 MGHDK and CDR2 SYGVNS. This CDR3 contains 15 residues. CDR3 in amino acids: CASSGGGGRSYEQYF. CDR3 DNA sequence: TGTGCCAGCAGTGGGGGAGGGGGCCGTTCCTACGAGCAGTACTTC.

There are a few counts of this clonotype. The rearrangement joins TRBV7-9 to TRBJ2-1, with 12 bases identical to TRBD2. V was pared by 4 bases and J by 8 bases, with 9 bases of the junction left unmatched. CDR3 size: 16 residues. The germline CDR1 and CDR2 sequences are SEHNR and FQNEAQ (reference sequence). The CDR3: CASSYVLAGGIDEQFF. CDR3 bases: TGTGCCAGCAGCTACGTACTAGCGGGGGGCATCGATGAGCAGTTCTTC.

V gene TRBV20-1 combines with J gene TRBJ2-2, with TRBD2 matching 12 bases. CDR1 and CDR2 from the germline V gene are DFQATT and SNEGSKA (reference sequence). After removal of 0 bases from V and 5 bases from J, the junction contained 4 bases not matched to a gene. The CDR3 is 16 amino acids. DNA of the CDR3: TGCAGTGCTAGAGAGGCTAGCGGGGGGGCTACCGGGGAGCTGTTTTTT. Amino acid sequence: CSAREASGGATGELFF.

The chain couples TRBV18 to TRBJ2-7, with D perhaps matching TRBD2 (5 bases). Deletions cut 3 bases from V and 0 bases from J, with 9 bases between. The germline CDR1 and CDR2 sequences are KGHSH and LQKENI. The CDR3 covers 14 residues. The CDR3 sequence: CASSPPGDSYEQYV. CDR3 DNA: TGTGCCAGCTCACCCCCCGGGGACTCCTACGAGCAGTACGTC.

This chain connects TRBV5-1 to TRBJ2-6; no firm D call. The germline gives CDR1 SGHRS, CDR2 YFSETQ. The CDR3 has 15 amino acids. The V end was cut by 2 bases, the J end by 0 bases, with 6 bases between. The CDR3 reads CASSFLASGANVLTF. Here the CDR3 DNA reads TGCGCCAGCAGCTTCTTAGCCTCTGGGGCCAACGTCCTGACTTTC.

The chain couples TRBV2 to TRBJ1-6; 9 bases agree with TRBD1. With V trimmed by 6 bases and J by 9 bases, 9 bases remained unmatched. Per the germline V gene, CDR1 is SNHLY and CDR2 is FYNNEI. This CDR3 has 15 amino acids. The CDR3 DNA follows: TGTGCCAGCAGCCCGGGACAGGGAAGAACTTCACCCCTCCACTTT. Its protein product is CASSPGQGRTSPLHF.

A few counts support this clonotype. This CDR3 is CSVRSSVNEQFF. CDR3 bases: TGCAGCGTTAGGTCTTCGGTAAATGAGCAGTTCTTC. This chain links TRBV29-1 with TRBJ2-1; no reliable D call. Germline CDR1 reads SQVTM; CDR2 reads ANQGSEA. The CDR3 covers 12 residues. V was trimmed by 5 bases and J by 7 bases, leaving 12 bases between them.

The V gene is TRBV3-1, the J gene TRBJ2-5; D perhaps matches TRBD1 (6 bases). The V end was cut by 7 bases, the J end by 1 base, with 10 bases between. CDR3 length equals 13 residues. Germline loops: CDR1 LGHDT, CDR2 YNNKEL (reference sequence). CDR3 loop: CASKPGAQETQYF. The CDR3 bases are TGTGCCAGCAAGCCAGGGGCCCAAGAGACCCAGTACTTC.

The gene calls are TRBV30 and TRBJ2-2, with D tentatively TRBD1 or TRBD2 (6 bases each). V lost 5 bases and J 6 bases, leaving 19 bases between the germline ends. The CDR3 has 15 amino acids. Germline V gene sequence: CDR1 GTSNPN, CDR2 SVGIG (reference sequence). DNA of the CDR3: TGTGCCTGGGGGGGGTACGGGACATTATCCGGGGAGCTGTTTTTT. As protein: CAWGGYGTLSGELFF.